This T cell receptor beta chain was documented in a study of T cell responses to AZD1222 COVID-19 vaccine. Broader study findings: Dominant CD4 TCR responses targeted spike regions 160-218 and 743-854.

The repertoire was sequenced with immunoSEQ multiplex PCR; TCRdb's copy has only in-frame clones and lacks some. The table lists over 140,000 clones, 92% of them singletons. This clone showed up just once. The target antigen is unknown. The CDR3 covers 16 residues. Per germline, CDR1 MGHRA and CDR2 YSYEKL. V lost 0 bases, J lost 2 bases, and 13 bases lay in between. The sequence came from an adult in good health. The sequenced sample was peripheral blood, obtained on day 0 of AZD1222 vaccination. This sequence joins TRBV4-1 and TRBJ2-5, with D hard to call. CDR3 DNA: TGCGCCAGCAGCCAAGATGGTGGGGTGTTTCAAGAGACCCAGTACTTC. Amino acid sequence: CASSQDGGVFQETQYF.